This paragraph reports one T cell receptor beta chain. Its antigen is unidentified. This sample is drawn from a study of cytomegalovirus exposure and HLA in healthy donors. Study overall: Among about 179 million T cells, an earlier analysis found 117 million unique TCR beta sequences.

The study's findings and limits: Beyond CMV serostatus, there was no information to go on about immune exposure. Across HLA loci, a later analysis found differing TCR association rates, with DRB1 most and HLA-C fewest.

Primers for the PCR totalled 60 Vbeta and 13 Jbeta. Clones were read by immunoSEQ multiplex PCR, and TCRdb kept only the in-frame ones, dropping some. The table shows around 130,000 clones, with 70% to 80% occurring only once. The ends lost 2 bases at V and 1 base at J; junction bases unmatched: 3. In germline, CDR1 is LGHNA, CDR2 YNFKEQ. The CDR3 extends over 15 amino acids. The clonotype was recovered from a woman aged 60 to 75 in good health and CMV-seronegative. This chain links TRBV4-2 with TRBJ2-3, with 7 nucleotides matching TRBD1. The sample taken for sequencing was PBMCs. For the CDR3, the DNA is TGTGCCAGCAGCCAAAACAGGGGAGGCACAGATACGCAGTATTTT. Amino acids: CASSQNRGGTDTQYF.